The 30 T cell receptor beta chains presented below share a single source sample, sequenced in a study of CD8 T cells in Susac syndrome. Reverse transcription of roughly 0.5 to 1 ug RNA used random hexamers. TCRdb fed the immunoSEQ multiplex PCR reads into MiXCR, producing one record per CDR3 protein. The sample yields about 300,000 distinct CDR3 sequences, roughly 85% seen once. The sequencing input was CD8+ T cells from PBMCs. Receptor source: a human donor with multiple sclerosis.

This CDR3 is CASSLDRSLEAFF. The CDR3 DNA is TGTGCCAGCAGTTTAGACAGATCCCTTGAAGCTTTCTTT. The chain joins TRBV28 to TRBJ1-1, with D possibly being TRBD1 (5 bases). CDR1 is MDHEN and CDR2 is SYDVKM in the germline V gene. Trimming removed 2 bases at V and 7 bases at J, with 11 bases between. The CDR3 runs 13 residues.

The chain combines TRBV12-3 or TRBV12-4 with TRBJ2-7, with 9 positions matching TRBD1. The CDR3 runs 17 residues. Trimming removed 6 bases from V and 4 bases from J; junction bases left unmatched: 16. CDR3 sequence (DNA): TGTGCCAGCAGCACGTCGATAAGTGGACAGGGGCAGTACGAGCAGTACTTC. Protein: CASSTSISGQGQYEQYF.

This clonotype was counted ten times or more. This chain links TRBV28 with TRBJ2-1, with D unresolved. CDR1 and CDR2 from the germline V gene are MDHEN and SYDVKM. The CDR3 length is 12 residues. Trimming stripped 6 bases from V and 4 bases from J, with 7 bases between. The CDR3 protein is CASSFGYNEQFF. In DNA form, the CDR3 reads TGTGCCAGCAGCTTTGGGTACAATGAGCAGTTCTTC.

The gene calls are TRBV27 and TRBJ2-1; D not certain. The V end lost 6 bases, the J end lost 9 bases, and 12 bases lay between the germline ends. The CDR3 runs 12 residues. Germline V gene data show CDR1 as MNHEY and CDR2 as SMNVEV (reference sequence). The CDR3, as DNA: TGTGCCAGCAGCGTGATGCTTGGTGAGCAGTTCTTC. Amino acids: CASSVMLGEQFF.

The chain couples TRBV10-3 to TRBJ2-7; 9 bases agree with TRBD1. Germline-derived CDR1 and CDR2 are ENHRY and SYGVKD. The CDR3 spans 16 residues. J was trimmed by 1 base and V by 0 bases; bases with no gene match: 4. CDR3 DNA sequence: TGTGCCATCAGTGAGTCGGACAGGGGCGCGTCCTACGAGCAGTACTTC. Protein product: CAISESDRGASYEQYF.

This clonotype was detected once. The chain uses TRBV3-1 and TRBJ2-2, with TRBD2 identical over 10 bases. Trimming removed 0 bases from V and 6 bases from J; junction bases left unmatched: 7. Germline V lookup: CDR1 LGHDT, CDR2 YNNKEL (reference sequence). There are 17 residues in the CDR3. CDR3 sequence (DNA): TGTGCCAGCAGCCAAGAGGTCGCTAGCGGGAGCGCCGGGGAGCTGTTTTTT. This sequence encodes CASSQEVASGSAGELFF.

The CDR3: CASSPEGWMNTEAFF. CDR3 DNA sequence: TGTGCCAGCAGCCCGGAGGGATGGATGAACACTGAAGCTTTCTTT. V gene TRBV3-1 combines with J gene TRBJ1-1; D unresolved. Germline V gene sequence: CDR1 LGHDT, CDR2 YNNKEL (reference sequence). Trimming took 4 bases from V and 0 from J, leaving 12 bases between them. CDR3 length equals 15 residues.

V and J are TRBV7-3 and TRBJ2-5; D possibly corresponds to TRBD2 (7 bases). V was shortened by 5 bases and J by 5 bases, with 18 bases between the two germline ends. The CDR3 is made up of 15 amino acids. CDR1 SGHTA and CDR2 FQGTGA come from the germline V gene. The chain's CDR3 is CASSPVGGRLETQYF. DNA of the CDR3: TGTGCCAGCAGCCCCGTGGGGGGGCGATTGGAGACCCAGTACTTC. Together with reference TRBV7-3 and TRBJ2-5, the CDR3 gives the full variable domain: GAGVSQTPSNKVTEKGKYVELRCDPISGHTALYWYRQSLGQGPEFLIYFQGTGAADDSGLPNDRFFAVRPEGSVSTLKIQRTERGDSAVYLCASSPVGGRLETQYFGPGTRLLVL.

The chain is built from TRBV27 and TRBJ1-2; 9 positions agree with TRBD1. CDR3 length: 16 amino acids. J lost 6 bases, V lost 5 bases, and 13 bases had no gene match. Germline lookup yields CDR1 MNHEY and CDR2 SMNVEV (reference sequence). The DNA for the CDR3 is TGTGCCAGCAGTCTCGGACAGGGGCTTGCCCTGAATGGCTACACCTTC. Its translation: CASSLGQGLALNGYTF.

The CDR3 bases are TGTGCCAGTAGTATAAGGAAGAACACTGAAGCTTTCTTT. This translates into CASSIRKNTEAFF. This chain links TRBV19 with TRBJ1-1; D unresolved. This CDR3 has 13 amino acids. CDR1 LNHDA and CDR2 SQIVND come from the germline V gene (reference sequence). V shed 2 bases and J shed 1 base, with 5 bases lying between them.

The V gene is TRBV5-4, the J gene TRBJ2-5; 9 bases fit TRBD2. J gave up 5 bases and V 0 bases, and 5 bases lay outside the gene matches. This CDR3 region has 15 residues. Germline CDR1 reads SGHNT; CDR2 reads YYREEE (reference sequence). CDR3 bases: TGTGCCAGCAGCTTGGCGGCGGGAGGGGCCGAGACCCAGTACTTC. Translating it yields CASSLAAGGAETQYF.

This chain connects TRBV28 to TRBJ1-2; 8 bases line up with TRBD1. Per germline, CDR1 MDHEN and CDR2 SYDVKM. Germline trimming cut 5 bases from V and 4 bases from J; bases unmatched to any gene: 9. CDR3 length: 15 amino acids. The chain's CDR3 is CASSPPTGEFYGYTF. For the CDR3, the DNA is TGTGCCAGCAGTCCTCCGACAGGGGAGTTCTATGGCTACACCTTC.

The V and J genes are TRBV7-9 and TRBJ2-5; a weak D match, TRBD2 (5 bases). This CDR3 has 15 amino acids. The germline V gene has CDR1 SEHNR and CDR2 FQNEAQ (reference sequence). Trimming took off 1 base at V and 5 bases at J, with 14 bases between the two ends. DNA for the CDR3: TGTGCCAGCAGCTTAGTTCCAGGAACGGGGGAGACCCAGTACTTC. It encodes CASSLVPGTGETQYF.

The rearrangement links TRBV5-1 to TRBJ1-2, with a tentative D call TRBD1 (5 bases). CDR1 and CDR2 (germline): SGHRS, YFSETQ. This CDR3 comprises 15 residues. V gave up 0 bases and J gave up 3 bases, with 12 bases separating them. The CDR3 nucleotides are TGCGCCAGCAGCTTGGCCCGGAGGGGATACTATGGCTACACCTTC. Translating gives CASSLARRGYYGYTF.

The CDR3 reads CASSLVGGLGTEAFF. CDR3 nucleotide sequence: TGTGCCAGCAGCTTAGTAGGGGGGCTGGGCACTGAAGCTTTCTTT. This chain links TRBV7-9 with TRBJ1-1; tentatively, D is TRBD1 (6 bases). The length of the CDR3 is 15 residues. CDR1 and CDR2 from the germline V gene are SEHNR and FQNEAQ (reference sequence). V dropped 1 base and J dropped 4 bases, with 13 bases sitting between them.

The V call is TRBV30, the J call TRBJ2-1; the D gene is possibly TRBD1 (5 bases). The CDR3 is 15 residues long. Germline V lookup: CDR1 GTSNPN, CDR2 SVGIG (reference sequence). With 2 bases removed from V and 6 bases from J, the gap between germline ends came to 17 bases. CDR3 DNA sequence: TGTGCCTGGAGTCCAGGGTGGCCCAGGTCCAATGAGCAGTTCTTC. Protein: CAWSPGWPRSNEQFF. The whole variable domain, filled in from reference TRBV30 and TRBJ2-1, reads SQTIHQWPATLVQPVGSPLSLECTVEGTSNPNLYWYRQAAGRGLQLLFYSVGIGQISSEVPQNLSASRPQDRQFILSSKKLLLSDSGFYLCAWSPGWPRSNEQFFGPGTRLTVL.

The V and J genes are TRBV19 and TRBJ1-1; the D gene is possibly TRBD1 (5 bases). V lost 1 base, J lost 4 bases, and 7 bases lay in between. Germline loops: CDR1 LNHDA, CDR2 SQIVND (reference sequence). This CDR3 has 13 amino acids. CDR3 sequence reads: CASSIVQGTEAFF. The CDR3 region has the DNA TGTGCCAGTAGTATAGTCCAGGGCACTGAAGCTTTCTTT.

The chain couples TRBV7-9 to TRBJ2-6, with D tentatively TRBD1 (5 bases). The germline V and J ends were trimmed by 5 bases and 3 bases, with 14 bases remaining between them. Germline V lookup: CDR1 SEHNR, CDR2 FQNEAQ (reference sequence). The CDR3 is 16 amino acids. CDR3 DNA: TGTGCCAGCAGCCCGCCAGGGCCAGGTGGGGCCAACGTCCTGACTTTC. This codes for CASSPPGPGGANVLTF. Complete variable domain (other parts from reference TRBV7-9 and TRBJ2-6): DTGVSQNPRHKITKRGQNVTFRCDPISEHNRLYWYRQTLGQGPEFLTYFQNEAQLEKSRLLSDRFSAERPKGSFSTLEIQRTEQGDSAMYLCASSPPGPGGANVLTFGAGSRLTVL.

The rearrangement uses TRBV21-1 and TRBJ2-2; the table's TRBD1 call for D was not verified on the DNA. TRBV21-1 is termed a pseudogene. The CDR3 extends over 14 amino acids. The CDR3 spells CASSRGRSTGELFF. DNA for the CDR3: TGTGCCAGCTCAAGGGGGCGGTCAACCGGGGAGCTGTTTTTT.

V gene TRBV24-1 combines with J gene TRBJ2-3, with 11 nucleotides matching TRBD1. CDR1 is KGHDR and CDR2 is SFDVKD in the germline V gene. The V segment lost 4 bases and the J segment 3 bases; nucleotides outside the gene matches: 8. The CDR3 has 17 residues. The chain's CDR3 is CATSDRTGGAETDTQYF. The DNA for the CDR3 is TGTGCCACCAGTGACAGGACAGGGGGCGCTGAAACAGATACGCAGTATTTT.

V and J are TRBV4-1 and TRBJ2-1; a possible D gene is TRBD2 (6 bases). CDR1 is MGHRA, CDR2 YSYEKL, per germline. The CDR3 loop spans 16 amino acids. Trimming removed 4 bases from V and 4 bases from J, with 17 bases in between. This chain's CDR3 is CASSPEGLILYNEQFF. CDR3 DNA: TGCGCCAGCAGCCCGGAGGGACTTATCCTATACAATGAGCAGTTCTTC.

This chain connects TRBV5-6 to TRBJ1-5; TRBD1 might be the D (6 bases). The CDR3 contains 14 residues. The germline V gene encodes CDR1 SGHDT and CDR2 YYEEEE. The germline V and J ends were trimmed by 4 bases and 5 bases, with 13 bases remaining between them. The CDR3 loop reads CASSPGAGDQPQHF. CDR3 DNA sequence: TGTGCCAGCAGCCCGGGGGCAGGGGATCAGCCCCAGCATTTT.

The V gene is TRBV13, the J gene TRBJ1-4; D may be TRBD1 (5 bases). From germline, CDR1 is PRHDT and CDR2 FYEKMQ (reference sequence). Trimming pared 5 bases from V and 0 bases from J, leaving 13 bases between. The CDR3 has 16 residues. CDR3 sequence: CASSRGRDATNEKLFF. The CDR3 nucleotides are TGTGCCAGCAGCCGAGGACGGGACGCAACTAATGAAAAACTGTTTTTT.

The genes are TRBV28 and TRBJ2-1; D is perhaps TRBD2 (6 bases). Trimming removed 2 bases from V and 8 bases from J, with 13 bases in between. Per the germline V gene, CDR1 is MDHEN and CDR2 is SYDVKM. The CDR3 loop spans 14 amino acids. This chain's CDR3 is CASSLAGGTHEQFF. CDR3 coding DNA: TGTGCCAGCAGTTTAGCAGGAGGGACCCATGAGCAGTTCTTC.

This clonotype was recorded once. The chain links TRBV21-1 to TRBJ2-2. TRBV21-1 is an annotated pseudogene. The CDR3 extends over 11 amino acids. CDR3 residues: CASRQSGELFF. CDR3 DNA sequence: TGTGCCAGCCGCCAGAGCGGGGAGCTGTTTTTT.

The rearrangement uses TRBV20-1 and TRBJ2-7, with TRBD1 as a possible D gene (5 bases). This CDR3 contains 14 residues. Germline loops: CDR1 DFQATT, CDR2 SNEGSKA (reference sequence). Trimming pared 6 bases from V and 1 base from J, leaving 16 bases between. CDR3 residues: CSAWNRPHSYEQYF. CDR3 DNA: TGCAGTGCCTGGAACAGGCCCCATTCCTACGAGCAGTACTTC.

The rearrangement uses TRBV27 and TRBJ2-1; 11 bases align to TRBD2. Trimming at V came to 0 bases and at J to 0 bases, leaving 4 bases not matched to a gene. This CDR3 comprises 18 residues. From germline, CDR1 is MNHEY and CDR2 SMNVEV (reference sequence). The CDR3 sequence is CASSLSSGRAHSYNEQFF. As DNA, the CDR3 is TGTGCCAGCAGTTTATCTAGCGGGAGGGCCCACTCCTACAATGAGCAGTTCTTC.

The chain uses TRBV19 and TRBJ2-7; tentatively, D is TRBD2 (6 bases). The CDR3 length is 18 residues. V was clipped by 6 bases and J by 4 bases, with 28 bases between them. The V gene's germline CDR1 is LNHDA and CDR2 SQIVND (reference sequence). In DNA, the CDR3 is TGTGCCAGTAGCTCCTTCCCGGCCGAGGGACTGGACGAATACGAGCAGTACTTC. It specifies CASSSFPAEGLDEYEQYF.

The chain links TRBV20-1 to TRBJ1-1, with 7 positions matching TRBD1. Germline CDR1 reads DFQATT; CDR2 reads SNEGSKA (reference sequence). V lost 2 bases, J lost 0 bases, and 3 bases stayed unmatched. The CDR3 consists of 14 residues. DNA for the CDR3: TGCAGTGCTAGAAGACAGGGTTTGAACACTGAAGCTTTCTTT. This gives the protein CSARRQGLNTEAFF.

This chain's CDR3 is CASSFQETYEQYF. The CDR3 DNA follows: TGTGCCAGCAGTTTCCAGGAAACCTACGAGCAGTACTTC. The chain has TRBV27 and TRBJ2-7, with unresolved D. Germline V gene lookup returns CDR1 MNHEY and CDR2 SMNVEV (reference sequence). This CDR3 has 13 residues. Trimming took 3 bases from V and 2 from J, leaving 8 bases between them.